A single sample gave rise to the 27 T cell receptor beta chains below, sequenced in a study of blood T cells in healthy people across ages. For the second PCR, which ran for about 7 to 11 cycles, a sample-barcoded 5' primer and a J-beta primer mix were used. Each CDR3 protein is one row after TCRdb ran MiXCR on the 5' RACE reads. Found here are about 1 million distinct CDR3 sequences, more than 35% of them singletons; the top ten hold approximately 17%. The material sequenced was blood. Receptor source: a woman in her sixties or seventies in good health.

The chain has TRBV29-1 and TRBJ2-1; TRBD1 aligns across 9 bases. The V segment lost 7 bases and the J segment 6 bases; nucleotides outside the gene matches: 13. The CDR3 is made up of 15 amino acids. CDR1 is SQVTM and CDR2 is ANQGSEA in the germline V gene. The CDR3 DNA follows: TGCAGCGCCGAACTAACAGGGGGCGCCCCCAATGAGCAGTTCTTC. Its protein product is CSAELTGGAPNEQFF.

In its sample, this clonotype was seen many times. The chain recombines TRBV7-3 with TRBJ2-1, with 7 positions matching TRBD1. CDR1 is SGHTA and CDR2 is FQGTGA in the germline V gene. The J segment lost 2 bases and the V segment lost 3 bases, leaving 13 bases of the junction unmatched. The CDR3 is 18 residues long. Here the CDR3 reads CASSFTPLRGRAYNEQFF. CDR3 bases: TGTGCCAGCAGCTTTACGCCCCTTAGGGGGCGAGCCTACAATGAGCAGTTCTTC.

This clonotype was found once. Sequence at one end of the junction differs from germline and may be a read error. The V and J genes are TRBV12-3 or TRBV12-4 and TRBJ1-1, with 8 positions matching TRBD1. The CDR3 is 13 amino acids. The CDR3, as DNA: TGTGTCAGCAGAGGACAGGGGAACACTGAAGCTTTCTTT. It specifies CVSRGQGNTEAFF.

The chain carries TRBV21-1 and TRBJ2-7; the table assigns TRBD1, which was not confirmed against the DNA. TRBV21-1 constitutes a pseudogene. CDR3 length: 14 amino acids. CDR3 sequence: CASSKTRGAYEQYF. In DNA, the CDR3 is TGTGCCAGCAGCAAAACCCGGGGGGCCTACGAGCAGTACTTC.

This clonotype was observed at least ten times. The chain joins TRBV12-3 or TRBV12-4 to TRBJ2-3; TRBD2 might be the D (5 bases). The CDR3 loop spans 12 amino acids. Trimming stripped 6 bases from V and 4 bases from J, with 8 bases between. The CDR3 region is CASSRTADTQYF. CDR3 in DNA: TGTGCCAGCAGCAGGACTGCAGATACGCAGTATTTT.

The table lists this clonotype with a few counts. J is TRBJ1-1 and V is TRBV6-2 or TRBV6-3, with TRBD1 matching over 8 bases. The germline gives CDR1 MNHEY, CDR2 SVGEGT. The CDR3 runs 14 residues. The V and J ends lost 6 bases and 5 bases, in that order; junction bases with no gene match: 8. The CDR3 bases are TGTGCCAGCAGCCCTCAGGGGGCGCTTACTGAAGCTTTCTTT. It is translated as CASSPQGALTEAFF.

CDR3 amino acids: CASSASEGGQGRVNEQFF. CDR3 bases: TGTGCCAGCAGTGCCTCCGAGGGGGGACAGGGTCGTGTGAATGAGCAGTTCTTC. The J gene is TRBJ2-1, the V gene TRBV2, with 9 bases aligning to TRBD1. Germline loops: CDR1 SNHLY, CDR2 FYNNEI. This CDR3 has 18 amino acids. V shed 4 bases, J shed 7 bases, and the junction held 17 bases outside the gene matches.

This chain uses TRBV28 with TRBJ1-4, with a weak D call TRBD1 (5 bases). CDR1 is MDHEN, CDR2 SYDVKM, per germline. The germline V and J ends were trimmed by 7 bases and 8 bases, with 17 bases remaining between them. The CDR3 has 14 residues. The CDR3 protein is CASTPLGGTEKLFF. The CDR3 DNA sequence: TGTGCCAGCACCCCTTTGGGGGGGACGGAAAAACTGTTTTTT.

This chain uses TRBV10-3 with TRBJ1-5; the D is unclear. V dropped 0 bases and J dropped 2 bases, with 11 bases sitting between them. There are 16 residues in the CDR3. Germline V gene lookup returns CDR1 ENHRY and CDR2 SYGVKD. Here the CDR3 DNA reads TGTGCCATCAGTGAGTCTTCTTTGGGCGGCAATCAGCCCCAGCATTTT. This gives the protein CAISESSLGGNQPQHF.

The chain combines TRBV6-1 with TRBJ2-3; D gene ambiguous. Germline V gives CDR1 MNHNS, CDR2 SASEGT. Trimming removed 0 bases from V and 8 bases from J, with 9 bases in between. The CDR3 contains 13 residues. CDR3 residues: CASSEAVVGTQYF. The CDR3 DNA is TGTGCCAGCAGTGAAGCGGTGGTCGGTACGCAGTATTTT.

A remark on this clonotype: A read error may explain this, as a much larger clone is one base away. The chain carries TRBV7-3 and TRBJ2-6; a weak D match, TRBD1 (6 bases). V shed 7 bases and J shed 1 base, with 11 bases lying between them. Germline loops: CDR1 SGHTA, CDR2 FQGTGA. CDR3 size: 15 residues. The CDR3 loop reads CASNSTGSGANVLTF. In nucleotides, the CDR3 is TGTGCCAGCAACTCAACAGGGTCTGGGGCCAACGTCCTGACTTTC.

This clonotype has just a few counts. The chain carries TRBV20-1 and TRBJ2-3, with TRBD2 matching over 10 bases. The germline CDR1 and CDR2 sequences are DFQATT and SNEGSKA (reference sequence). This CDR3 spans 15 amino acids. Germline trimming cut 3 bases from V and 4 bases from J; bases unmatched to any gene: 7. The DNA for the CDR3 is TGCAGTGCTAGTGCGGCTAGCGGGAGCCCAGATACGCAGTATTTT. Translation gives CSASAASGSPDTQYF.

The chain recombines TRBV3-1 with TRBJ1-2; D may be TRBD1 (5 bases). V dropped 1 base and J dropped 8 bases, with 11 bases sitting between them. This CDR3 is built from 13 residues. Germline values: CDR1 LGHDT, CDR2 YNNKEL (reference sequence). CDR3 region: CASSQGGRAGYTF. As DNA, the CDR3 is TGTGCCAGCAGCCAAGGTGGCAGGGCCGGCTACACCTTC.

This clonotype was seen only a few times. The chain is built from TRBV7-2 and TRBJ2-7, with TRBD2 matching 12 bases. J was trimmed by 0 bases and V by 5 bases; bases with no gene match: 8. Looked up from germline, CDR1 is SGHTA and CDR2 is FQGNSA. The CDR3 is 17 amino acids. CDR3 amino acids: CASSPRTSGGRSYEQYF. As DNA, the CDR3 is TGTGCCAGCAGCCCCCGTACTAGCGGGGGGCGCTCCTACGAGCAGTACTTC.

This clonotype turned up a few times. This chain links TRBV9 with TRBJ2-7; the D gene is possibly TRBD2 (6 bases). V was shortened by 2 bases and J by 6 bases, with 15 bases between the two germline ends. Germline V gene sequence: CDR1 SGDLS, CDR2 YYNGEE. The CDR3 loop spans 14 amino acids. Here the CDR3 reads CASSVSIRESEQYF. CDR3 coding DNA: TGTGCCAGCAGCGTTTCGATCCGGGAGTCCGAGCAGTACTTC.

This clonotype was counted only a few times. The chain recombines TRBV5-5 with TRBJ2-1, with D possibly TRBD2 on 5 matching bases. The length of the CDR3 is 15 residues. CDR1 SGHKS and CDR2 YYEKEE come from the germline V gene (reference sequence). Trimming removed 3 bases at V and 8 bases at J, with 18 bases between. CDR3 bases: TGTGCCAGCAGCTGGGCCGGGGTTAAGGTGGATGAGCAGTTCTTC. It codes for CASSWAGVKVDEQFF.

This clonotype was observed many times. CDR3 DNA: TGCGCCAGCACGTCAGGGGAGTTCGGCGGGAGCACAGATACGCAGTATTTT. It specifies CASTSGEFGGSTDTQYF. The chain joins TRBV5-1 to TRBJ2-3; possibly TRBD1 for D (6 bases). V lost 6 bases to trimming and J lost 0 bases, with 20 bases between them. Per germline, CDR1 SGHRS and CDR2 YFSETQ. The CDR3 has 17 residues.

This clonotype was found a few times. This chain connects TRBV5-1 to TRBJ1-2; the D gene is possibly TRBD1 (6 bases). V was trimmed by 3 bases and J by 4 bases, leaving 13 bases between them. The CDR3 runs 14 residues. Germline lookup yields CDR1 SGHRS and CDR2 YFSETQ. The DNA for the CDR3 is TGCGCCAGCAGCTCTGATGGACAGCTCTATGGCTACACCTTC. This sequence encodes CASSSDGQLYGYTF.

The gene calls are TRBV30 and TRBJ2-7; 14 nucleotides agree with TRBD2. The germline V gene encodes CDR1 GTSNPN and CDR2 SVGIG (reference sequence). The CDR3 covers 22 residues. J lost 0 bases, V lost 0 bases, and 19 bases had no gene match. CDR3 sequence reads: CAWSVPGLAGVGSRRSSYEQYF. Written as DNA, the CDR3 is TGTGCCTGGAGTGTTCCGGGACTAGCGGGAGTCGGGTCTCGAAGAAGCTCCTACGAGCAGTACTTC.

This clonotype was counted a single time. V usage is TRBV20-1 and J usage is TRBJ2-1; 7 bases match TRBD2. The CDR3 runs to 16 residues. The ends lost 2 bases at V and 6 bases at J; junction bases unmatched: 13. Germline V gene data show CDR1 as DFQATT and CDR2 as SNEGSKA (reference sequence). This chain's CDR3 is CSARKTSTSPTNEQFF. In nucleotides, the CDR3 is TGCAGTGCTAGAAAAACATCGACTAGCCCGACCAATGAGCAGTTCTTC.

The CDR3 is CASSQDRGTGVYEQYF. The DNA for the CDR3 is TGCGCCAGCAGCCAAGATCGGGGGACAGGGGTCTACGAGCAGTACTTC. The chain uses TRBV4-3 and TRBJ2-7; 10 nucleotides match TRBD1. Germline CDR1 and CDR2: LGHNA and YSLEER. CDR3 length: 16 amino acids. Trimming at V came to 0 bases and at J to 3 bases, leaving 5 bases not matched to a gene.

The V call is TRBV5-5, the J call TRBJ1-2; D ambiguous. Germline loops: CDR1 SGHKS, CDR2 YYEKEE (reference sequence). The CDR3 is 15 amino acids. V lost 2 bases to trimming and J lost 8 bases, with 19 bases between them. The CDR3 DNA is TGTGCCAGCAGCTTCGATAACAGACCCGCTGAAGGCTACACCTTC. This codes for CASSFDNRPAEGYTF.

CDR3 nucleotide sequence: TGCGCCAGCGGACAGGGAGAAGATACGCAGTATTTT. This codes for CASGQGEDTQYF. The genes are TRBV5-1 and TRBJ2-3, with TRBD1 identical over 8 bases. CDR3 length: 12 amino acids. Per germline, CDR1 SGHRS and CDR2 YFSETQ. With 7 bases clipped from V and 5 bases from J, the junction kept 3 bases outside the gene matches.

About this clonotype itself: An end of the junction does not agree with germline; a read error may underlie this. This rearrangement joins TRBV12-5 to TRBJ2-1, with D unresolved. CDR3 length equals 18 residues. CDR1 is LGHNT and CDR2 is FRNRAP in the germline V gene. CDR3 sequence (DNA): TGTGCTAGTGGTTTGATCATGCAGACACAGAGCTCCTACAATGAGCTGTTCTTC. It translates to CASGLIMQTQSSYNELFF. The full variable domain, with the rest looked up from reference TRBV12-5 and TRBJ2-1, is DARVTQTPRHKVTEMGQEVTMRCQPILGHNTVFWYRQTMMQGLELLAYFRNRAPLDDSGMPKDRFSAEMPDATLATLKIQPSEPRDSAVYFCASGLIMQTQSSYNELFFGPGTRLTVL.

The chain recombines TRBV7-9 with TRBJ1-1; 12 bases map to TRBD1. The CDR3 totals 18 residues. Per germline, CDR1 SEHNR and CDR2 FQNEAQ (reference sequence). The V and J ends lost 5 bases and 3 bases, in that order; junction bases with no gene match: 13. The DNA for the CDR3 is TGTGCCAGCAGCAGGGACAGGGGGCTGGATAATAGGGACACTGAAGCTTTCTTT. Translated: CASSRDRGLDNRDTEAFF.

This clonotype was seen only once. The V gene is TRBV6-2 or TRBV6-3, the J gene TRBJ2-3, with D tentatively TRBD1 or TRBD2 (5 bases each). CDR3 size: 14 residues. Trimming took 4 bases from V and 6 from J, leaving 14 bases between them. CDR1 is MNHEY and CDR2 is SVGEGT in the germline V gene. CDR3 residues: CASSSWGIGDTQYF. The CDR3 nucleotides read TGTGCCAGCAGTTCCTGGGGGATAGGGGATACGCAGTATTTT.

The genes are TRBV27 and TRBJ2-3; perhaps TRBD1 as D (6 bases). Germline assignment: CDR1 MNHEY and CDR2 SMNVEV (reference sequence). V was cut by 5 bases and J by 1 base, with 13 bases left in between. The CDR3 covers 15 residues. CDR3 amino acids: CASSPSRTGTDTQYF. In DNA form, the CDR3 reads TGTGCCAGCAGTCCATCTCGGACAGGCACAGATACGCAGTATTTT.